The 9 T cell receptor beta chains in this list originate from one sample, sequenced in a study of blood T cell repertoires in COVID-19. Profiled with immunoSEQ multiplex PCR; TCRdb holds only in-frame clones, not every one. The table records under 300,000 clones, about four fifths of them present only once. Sequenced: peripheral blood. The receptors derive from a woman aged 18-30 years with acute or convalescent COVID-19.

In this sample, this clone turned up a few times. This chain links TRBV18 with TRBJ2-3, with 8 bases matching TRBD2. Trimming cost V 8 bases and J 0 bases; bases outside gene matches: 13. The CDR3 runs to 17 residues. Germline V gives CDR1 KGHSH, CDR2 LQKENI. The CDR3 loop reads CASRLSILAGSTDTQYF. DNA for the CDR3: TGTGCCAGCCGTCTTTCCATTTTAGCGGGGAGCACAGATACGCAGTATTTT.

This clone was counted a few times. The V and J genes are TRBV10-3 and TRBJ1-2; 10 bases agree with TRBD1. Germline CDR1 ENHRY, CDR2 SYGVKD. The CDR3 totals 17 residues. V dropped 6 bases and J dropped 7; count of bases not matched to a gene: 17. In DNA form, the CDR3 reads TGTGCCATCAGGACCGGGACAGGGGTCATCCCAGGCGGTGGCTACACCTTC. Protein sequence: CAIRTGTGVIPGGGYTF.

The chain recombines TRBV28 with TRBJ1-5; D gene ambiguous. CDR3 length: 19 amino acids. V shed 6 bases and J shed 0 bases, with 24 bases lying between them. The germline V gene has CDR1 MDHEN and CDR2 SYDVKM. The CDR3, as DNA: TGTGCCAGCAGCCGGTTTCAGTTCCCGACAAACGATAGCAATCAGCCCCAGCATTTT. It codes for CASSRFQFPTNDSNQPQHF.

This clone was seen a single time. The chain joins TRBV29-1 to TRBJ1-2; perhaps TRBD1 as D (6 bases). The CDR3 runs to 12 residues. Germline CDR1 reads SQVTM; CDR2 reads ANQGSEA. V was trimmed by 6 bases and J by 1 base, leaving 9 bases between them. This CDR3 reads CSVWTDNYGYTF. The CDR3 DNA follows: TGCAGCGTCTGGACAGATAACTATGGCTACACCTTC.

Only one count was recorded for this clone. The chain combines TRBV24-1 with TRBJ2-7, with D perhaps matching TRBD1 (6 bases). The germline CDR1 and CDR2 sequences are KGHDR and SFDVKD. V lost 9 bases to trimming and J lost 5 bases, with 10 bases between them. This CDR3 has 11 amino acids. The CDR3 region is CATHRVHEQYF. As DNA, the CDR3 is TGTGCCACCCACAGGGTGCACGAGCAGTACTTC.

V gene TRBV9 combines with J gene TRBJ2-1; 13 positions match TRBD2. Trimming took 3 bases from V and 4 from J; bases not matched to a gene: 1. The CDR3 has 15 amino acids. CDR1 is SGDLS, CDR2 YYNGEE, per germline. CDR3: CASSGGLAGYNEQFF. For the CDR3, the DNA is TGTGCCAGCAGCGGGGGACTAGCGGGATACAATGAGCAGTTCTTC.

This rearrangement joins TRBV6-4 to TRBJ2-1, with D tentatively TRBD2 (5 bases). The germline CDR1 and CDR2 sequences are MRHNA and SNTAGT. The CDR3 has 15 amino acids. V lost 0 bases and J 3 bases, leaving 9 bases between the germline ends. CDR3 region: CASSDSVGNYNEQFF. The CDR3 region has the DNA TGTGCCAGCAGTGACTCGGTCGGGAACTACAATGAGCAGTTCTTC.

CDR3 region: CASSPLPRDISMIGNSPLHF. Written as DNA, the CDR3 is TGTGCCAGCAGTCCCCTCCCCCGGGACATATCGATGATAGGCAATTCACCCCTCCACTTT. The chain uses TRBV27 and TRBJ1-6; possible D gene TRBD1, 6 bases. The CDR3 covers 20 residues. Germline-derived CDR1 and CDR2 are MNHEY and SMNVEV (reference sequence). V shed 5 bases and J shed 7 bases, with 30 bases lying between them.

The J gene is TRBJ1-1, the V gene TRBV6-5; TRBD1 agrees at 8 bases. The germline gives CDR1 MNHEY, CDR2 SVGAGI. The CDR3 spans 13 residues. Trimming took 2 bases from V and 6 from J; bases not matched to a gene: 2. In DNA form, the CDR3 reads TGTGCCAGCAGTTACGACAGGGGCTCTGAAGCTTTCTTT. This gives the protein CASSYDRGSEAFF.